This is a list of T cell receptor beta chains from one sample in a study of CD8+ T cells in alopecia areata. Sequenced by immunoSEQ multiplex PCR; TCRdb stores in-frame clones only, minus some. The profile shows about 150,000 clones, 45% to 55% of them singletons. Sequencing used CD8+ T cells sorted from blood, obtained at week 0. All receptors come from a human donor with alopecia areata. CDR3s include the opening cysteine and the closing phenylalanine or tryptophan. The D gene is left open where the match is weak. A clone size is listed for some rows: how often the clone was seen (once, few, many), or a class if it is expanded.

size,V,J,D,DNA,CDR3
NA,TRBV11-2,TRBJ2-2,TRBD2,TGTGCCAGCAGCACTAGCGTCAGTATTAACGGGGAGCTGTTTTTT,CASSTSVSINGELFF
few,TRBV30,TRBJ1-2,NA,TGTGCCTGGAGCGTGGGAGACTATGGCTACACCTTC,CAWSVGDYGYTF
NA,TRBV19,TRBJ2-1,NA,TGTGCCAGTAGTATTGGAGGCAGGGTCAATGAGCAGTTCTTC,CASSIGGRVNEQFF
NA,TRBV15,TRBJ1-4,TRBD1,TGTGCCACCAGCAGACTGAAACAGGGGCCCTACAAACTGTTTTTT,CATSRLKQGPYKLFF
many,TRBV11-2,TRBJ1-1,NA,TGTGCCAGCAGCCCGGCCCTGTGGGGGAGCCAGGAAGCTTTCTTT,CASSPALWGSQEAFF
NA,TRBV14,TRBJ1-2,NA,TGTGCCAGCAGCCAAGGATCCCCGAGTGGTGGCTACACCTTC,CASSQGSPSGGYTF
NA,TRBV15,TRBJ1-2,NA,TGTGCCACCAGCAGAGGCGGGATTGACTATGGCTACACCTTC,CATSRGGIDYGYTF
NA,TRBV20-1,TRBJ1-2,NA,TGCAGTGCTAGAGAGGGGATCGGCTACACCTTC,CSAREGIGYTF
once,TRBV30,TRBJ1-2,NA,TGTGCCTGGAGTACGTCGGCAGGAGGCGGCTACACCTTC,CAWSTSAGGGYTF
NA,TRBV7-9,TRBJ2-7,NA,TGTGCCAGCAGCTTAGCAGACAGGCCCTACGAGCAGTACTTC,CASSLADRPYEQYF
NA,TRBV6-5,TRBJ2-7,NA,TGTGCCAGCAGCCCGGGACCATACGAGCAGTACTTC,CASSPGPYEQYF
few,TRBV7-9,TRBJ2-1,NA,TGTGCCAGCAGCTTACGGCTGGGGGGCAATGAGCAGTTCTTC,CASSLRLGGNEQFF
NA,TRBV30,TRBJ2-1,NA,TGTGCCTGGAGTGGGTGGGGGCCAAGTCATGAGCAGTTCTTC,CAWSGWGPSHEQFF
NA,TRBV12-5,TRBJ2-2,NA,TGTGCTAGTGGTTTGGTACAGGCAGACATCAACACCGGGGAGCTGTTTTTT,CASGLVQADINTGELFF
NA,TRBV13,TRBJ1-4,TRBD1,TGTGCCAGCAGCTGGAGCCGGGACAGGACTACCGCAACTAATGAAAAACTGTTTTTT,CASSWSRDRTTATNEKLFF
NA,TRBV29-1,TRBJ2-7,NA,TGCAGCGTCCTCGCGGGCGGAATCTACGAGCAGTACTTC,CSVLAGGIYEQYF
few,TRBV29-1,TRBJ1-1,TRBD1,TGCAGCGTGACCGGGACAGGGAATGAAGCTTTCTTT,CSVTGTGNEAFF
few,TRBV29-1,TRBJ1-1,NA,TGCAGCGGCTACAGGGAGAACACTGAAGCTTTCTTT,CSGYRENTEAFF
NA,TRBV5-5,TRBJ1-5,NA,TGTGCCAGCAGCTTGATCGAGGAGAGGGGCAATCAGCCCCAGCATTTT,CASSLIEERGNQPQHF
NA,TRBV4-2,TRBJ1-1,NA,TGTGCCAGCAGCCCCAGCGGAGCTGAAGCTTTCTTT,CASSPSGAEAFF
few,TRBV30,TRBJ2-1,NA,TGTGCCTGGAGTGGAGGGGGGGTTGACAATGAGCAGTTCTTC,CAWSGGGVDNEQFF
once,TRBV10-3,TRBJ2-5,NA,TGTGCCATCAGTGATGGTGAGACCCAGTACTTC,CAISDGETQYF